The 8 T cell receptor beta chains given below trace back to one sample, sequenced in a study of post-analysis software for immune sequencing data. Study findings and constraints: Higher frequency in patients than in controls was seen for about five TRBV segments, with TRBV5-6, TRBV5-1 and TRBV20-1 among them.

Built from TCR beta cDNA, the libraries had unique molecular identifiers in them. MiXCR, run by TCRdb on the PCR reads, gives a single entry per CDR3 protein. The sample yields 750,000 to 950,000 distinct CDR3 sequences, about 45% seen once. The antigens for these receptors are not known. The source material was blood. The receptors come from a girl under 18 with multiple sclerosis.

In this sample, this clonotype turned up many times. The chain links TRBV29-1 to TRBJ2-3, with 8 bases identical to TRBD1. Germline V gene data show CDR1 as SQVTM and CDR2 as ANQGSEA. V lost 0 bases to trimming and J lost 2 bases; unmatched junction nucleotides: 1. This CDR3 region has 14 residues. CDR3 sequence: CSVEDRGLTDTQYF. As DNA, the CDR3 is TGCAGCGTTGAAGACAGGGGGCTCACAGATACGCAGTATTTT.

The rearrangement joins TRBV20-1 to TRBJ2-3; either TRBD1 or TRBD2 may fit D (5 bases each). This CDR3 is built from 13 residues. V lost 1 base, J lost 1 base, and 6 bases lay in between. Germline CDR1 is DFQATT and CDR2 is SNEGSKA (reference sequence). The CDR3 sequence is CSARGDRTDTQYF. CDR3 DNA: TGCAGTGCTAGAGGGGACCGCACAGATACGCAGTATTTT.

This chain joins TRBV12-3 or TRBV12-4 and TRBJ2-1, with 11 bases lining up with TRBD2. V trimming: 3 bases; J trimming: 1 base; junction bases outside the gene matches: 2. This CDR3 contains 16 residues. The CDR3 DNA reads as TGTGCCAGCAGTTTTAGCGGGAGGGGGTCCTACAATGAGCAGTTCTTC. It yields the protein CASSFSGRGSYNEQFF.

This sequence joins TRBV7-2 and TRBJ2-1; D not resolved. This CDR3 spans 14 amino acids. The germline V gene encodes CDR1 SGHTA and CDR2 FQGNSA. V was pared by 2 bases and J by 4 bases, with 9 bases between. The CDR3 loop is CASSLLANYNEQFF. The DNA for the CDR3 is TGTGCCAGCAGCTTATTGGCTAATTACAATGAGCAGTTCTTC. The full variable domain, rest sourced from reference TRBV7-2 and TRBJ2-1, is GAGVSQSPSNKVTEKGKDVELRCDPISGHTALYWYRQSLGQGLEFLIYFQGNSAPDKSGLPSDRFSAERTGGSVSTLTIQRTQQEDSAVYLCASSLLANYNEQFFGPGTRLTVL.

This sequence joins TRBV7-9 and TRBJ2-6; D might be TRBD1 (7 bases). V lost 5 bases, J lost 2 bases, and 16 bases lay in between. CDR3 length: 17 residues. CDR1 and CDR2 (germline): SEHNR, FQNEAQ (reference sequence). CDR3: CASSPVTGEAGANVLTF. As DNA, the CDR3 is TGTGCCAGCAGCCCAGTTACAGGGGAGGCTGGGGCCAACGTCCTGACTTTC.

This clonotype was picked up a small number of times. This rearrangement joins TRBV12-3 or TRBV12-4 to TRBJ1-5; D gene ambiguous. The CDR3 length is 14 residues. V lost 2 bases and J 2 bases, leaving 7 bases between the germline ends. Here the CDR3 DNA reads TGTGCCAGCAGTTTAAGGCTAGGCAATCAGCCCCAGCATTTT. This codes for CASSLRLGNQPQHF.

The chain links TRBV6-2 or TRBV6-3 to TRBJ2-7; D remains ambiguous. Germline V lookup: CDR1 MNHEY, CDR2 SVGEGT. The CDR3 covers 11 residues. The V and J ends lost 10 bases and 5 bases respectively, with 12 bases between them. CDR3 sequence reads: CATREVNEQYF. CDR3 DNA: TGTGCCACCAGAGAGGTAAACGAGCAGTACTTC.

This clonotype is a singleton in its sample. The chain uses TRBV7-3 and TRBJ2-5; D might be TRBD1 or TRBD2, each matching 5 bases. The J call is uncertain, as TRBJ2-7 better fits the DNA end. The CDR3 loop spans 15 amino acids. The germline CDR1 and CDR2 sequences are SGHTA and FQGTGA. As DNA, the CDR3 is TGTGCCAGCAGCTCCCTCCCGGGACCTAACTACGAGCAGTACTTC. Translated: CASSSLPGPNYEQYF.